This passage covers 20 T cell receptor beta chains from one sample sequenced in a study of CD8+ T cells in alopecia areata. RNA was isolated and reverse transcribed to cDNA, the sequencing template. Clones were sequenced by immunoSEQ multiplex PCR, and TCRdb holds only the in-frame ones, with some missing. The sample holds about 98,000 clones, 35% to 45% seen once. What was sequenced was CD4+ T cells sorted from blood. All receptors come from a human donor with alopecia areata.

This clone was seen a handful of times. The chain joins TRBV6-5 to TRBJ1-1; D ambiguous. The CDR3 is made up of 13 amino acids. Trimming cost V 6 bases and J 2 bases, with 10 bases left between them. Germline CDR1 MNHEY, CDR2 SVGAGI. CDR3: CASSQQKNTEAFF. The CDR3 coding sequence is TGTGCCAGCAGCCAACAAAAAAACACTGAAGCTTTCTTT.

For the CDR3, the DNA is TGTGCCAGCACTAATAGGTCACCCCTCCACTTT. It encodes CASTNRSPLHF. The chain carries TRBV2 and TRBJ1-6; D ambiguous. The CDR3 sequence is 11 residues long. The V end lost 7 bases, the J end lost 10 bases, and 8 bases lay between the germline ends. Germline-derived CDR1 and CDR2 are SNHLY and FYNNEI.

This sequence joins TRBV29-1 and TRBJ2-1, with D unclear. Trimming pared 7 bases from V and 2 bases from J, leaving 12 bases between. CDR3 length equals 13 residues. The germline gives CDR1 SQVTM, CDR2 ANQGSEA. The CDR3 protein is CSAEPGPYNEQFF. The CDR3 DNA sequence: TGCAGCGCCGAACCCGGACCCTACAATGAGCAGTTCTTC.

This clone was seen only a few times. This chain connects TRBV11-1 to TRBJ2-1; D tentatively reads TRBD1 or TRBD2 (7 bases each). This CDR3 has 17 residues. Germline V gene lookup returns CDR1 SGHAT and CDR2 FQDESV (reference sequence). V was shortened by 5 bases and J by 0 bases, with 17 bases between the two germline ends. CDR3 sequence reads: CASSTKQGRGSYNEQFF. The CDR3 nucleotides read TGTGCCAGCAGCACCAAACAGGGGAGGGGCTCCTACAATGAGCAGTTCTTC.

This clone was counted only a few times. This chain connects TRBV30 to TRBJ2-2; a weak D match, TRBD1 (7 bases). The V end lost 1 base, the J end lost 6 bases, and 9 bases lay between the germline ends. From germline, CDR1 is GTSNPN and CDR2 SVGIG (reference sequence). This CDR3 is built from 13 residues. CDR3 coding DNA: TGTGCCTGGAGTGCCAGGGGGGCCGGGGAGCTGTTTTTT. This translates into CAWSARGAGELFF.

This clone was picked up a small number of times. The V and J genes are TRBV5-1 and TRBJ2-6; D is unresolved. Germline CDR1 and CDR2: SGHRS and YFSETQ. Trimming stripped 3 bases from V and 0 bases from J, with 7 bases between. The CDR3 length is 15 residues. CDR3 sequence: CASSSITSGANVLTF. CDR3 DNA: TGCGCCAGCAGCTCCATCACCTCTGGGGCCAACGTCCTGACTTTC.

As to this clone: Within the sample, other DNA sequences also encode this same CDR3. The chain uses TRBV2 and TRBJ2-1; a possible D gene is TRBD2 (6 bases). Germline CDR1 reads SNHLY; CDR2 reads FYNNEI. The CDR3 extends over 13 amino acids. Between the trimmed V and J ends, which lost 1 base and 7 bases, there was a span of 8 bases. The CDR3 DNA sequence: TGTGCCAGCAGTGAAGGTCGGGGGAATGAGCAGTTCTTC. Protein: CASSEGRGNEQFF. The whole variable domain, filled in from reference TRBV2 and TRBJ2-1, reads EPEVTQTPSHQVTQMGQEVILRCVPISNHLYFYWYRQILGQKVEFLVSFYNNEISEKSEIFDDQFSVERPDGSNFTLKIRSTKLEDSAMYFCASSEGRGNEQFFGPGTRLTVL.

In its sample, this clone was seen a few times. V gene TRBV2 combines with J gene TRBJ1-5; D is unclear. Germline V lookup: CDR1 SNHLY, CDR2 FYNNEI. The CDR3 is made up of 11 amino acids. The germline V and J ends were trimmed by 6 bases and 2 bases, with 2 bases remaining between them. This CDR3 is CASRGNQPQHF. CDR3 coding DNA: TGTGCCAGCAGGGGCAATCAGCCCCAGCATTTT.

This clone was counted a few times. V gene TRBV29-1 combines with J gene TRBJ1-1; TRBD1 might be the D (6 bases). V lost 6 bases and J lost 0, with 8 bases in between. The CDR3 has 12 amino acids. CDR1 is SQVTM and CDR2 is ANQGSEA in the germline V gene. For the CDR3, the DNA is TGCAGCGTGTGGGACATGAACACTGAAGCTTTCTTT. It is translated as CSVWDMNTEAFF.

There are a few counts of this clone. The chain uses TRBV29-1 and TRBJ1-1; 8 bases are shared with TRBD1. The junction had 3 bases not matched to a gene; V was cut back by 6 bases and J by 0 bases. The CDR3 loop spans 13 amino acids. Germline-derived CDR1 and CDR2 are SQVTM and ANQGSEA. CDR3 loop: CSVGQVVNTEAFF. DNA of the CDR3: TGCAGCGTGGGACAGGTTGTGAACACTGAAGCTTTCTTT.

The V call is TRBV5-1, the J call TRBJ2-7; TRBD2 agrees at 7 bases. The CDR3 spans 14 residues. V lost 4 bases, J lost 0 bases, and 4 bases stayed unmatched. The germline gives CDR1 SGHRS, CDR2 YFSETQ. In DNA, the CDR3 is TGCGCCAGCAGCCCGGGAGGCCTCTCCTACGAGCAGTACTTC. It specifies CASSPGGLSYEQYF.

The V and J genes are TRBV18 and TRBJ2-1; possible D gene TRBD1, 5 bases. Looked up from germline, CDR1 is KGHSH and CDR2 is LQKENI. This CDR3 contains 15 residues. Deletions cut 5 bases from V and 4 bases from J, with 15 bases between. CDR3 in amino acids: CASSSRGRSYNEQFF. CDR3 DNA sequence: TGTGCCAGCTCATCTAGGGGCCGGTCATACAATGAGCAGTTCTTC.

The table lists this clone with a few counts. The chain recombines TRBV11-3 with TRBJ2-2; D might be TRBD1 or TRBD2, each matching 5 bases. With 6 bases removed from V and 3 bases from J, the gap between germline ends came to 11 bases. Germline values: CDR1 SGHNT, CDR2 YENEEA. The CDR3 covers 14 residues. For the CDR3, the DNA is TGTGCCAGCAGATTGGGACCATACACCGGGGAGCTGTTTTTT. Protein: CASRLGPYTGELFF.

The V call is TRBV28, the J call TRBJ2-7, with D perhaps TRBD2 (5 bases). The CDR3 runs 14 residues. Germline V CDR1 and CDR2: MDHEN, SYDVKM. Deletions cut 5 bases from V and 3 bases from J, with 14 bases between. In nucleotides, the CDR3 is TGTGCCAGCAGTCCCCCGGGAAACGTCTACGAGCAGTACTTC. It encodes CASSPPGNVYEQYF.

J is TRBJ1-5 and V is TRBV30; D is uncertain. The V end was cut by 0 bases, the J end by 0 bases, with 6 bases between. The V gene's germline CDR1 is GTSNPN and CDR2 SVGIG (reference sequence). The CDR3 length is 14 residues. CDR3 sequence (DNA): TGTGCCTGGAGTGTACCCAATAGCAATCAGCCCCAGCATTTT. It yields the protein CAWSVPNSNQPQHF.

The genes are TRBV29-1 and TRBJ1-2, with D perhaps TRBD1 (6 bases). Germline V gene lookup returns CDR1 SQVTM and CDR2 ANQGSEA. The CDR3 is made up of 16 amino acids. V was clipped by 1 base and J by 2 bases, with 17 bases between them. DNA of the CDR3: TGCAGCGTTGAAGGCATAGGGGGAGAGAACAACTATGGCTACACCTTC. Its translation: CSVEGIGGENNYGYTF.

The chain carries TRBV6-5 and TRBJ2-7; 9 bases are shared with TRBD1. The CDR3 spans 14 residues. Germline V lookup: CDR1 MNHEY, CDR2 SVGAGI. Trimming at V came to 2 bases and at J to 3 bases, leaving 2 bases not matched to a gene. CDR3 region: CASSYAGQGYEQYF. In nucleotides, the CDR3 is TGTGCCAGCAGTTACGCGGGACAGGGCTACGAGCAGTACTTC.

V gene TRBV29-1 combines with J gene TRBJ1-5; tentatively, D is TRBD1 (5 bases). This CDR3 is built from 17 residues. V gave up 7 bases and J gave up 0 bases, with 22 bases separating them. Germline CDR1 is SQVTM and CDR2 is ANQGSEA. CDR3 sequence (DNA): TGCAGCGCCACTAGGACACCCGAGGGGAATAGCAATCAGCCCCAGCATTTT. This gives the protein CSATRTPEGNSNQPQHF.

The sample holds a few counts of this clone. The rearrangement joins TRBV29-1 to TRBJ2-1; 8 bases map to TRBD2. With V trimmed by 3 bases and J by 3 bases, 4 bases remained unmatched. The CDR3 is 14 amino acids. CDR1 SQVTM and CDR2 ANQGSEA come from the germline V gene. CDR3 in amino acids: CSVDKAGVYNEQFF. CDR3 nucleotides: TGCAGCGTTGATAAAGCGGGGGTCTACAATGAGCAGTTCTTC.

The V and J genes are TRBV11-2 and TRBJ2-1; no reliable D call. This CDR3 is built from 11 residues. Trimming shortened V by 5 bases and J by 9 bases, and 8 bases separated the two germline ends. Germline loops: CDR1 SGHAT, CDR2 FQNNGV. The DNA for the CDR3 is TGTGCCAGCAGCCTCGGACGTGAGCAGTTCTTC. This codes for CASSLGREQFF.